What follows is one T cell receptor (beta chain) and its context. Its antigen is still unknown. This record belongs to a study of cytomegalovirus exposure and HLA in healthy donors. Study observations and caveats: Across donors, sequencing depth was assumed by presence/absence analyses to be roughly uniform.

It was with 60 Vbeta and 13 Jbeta primers that the PCR ran. The repertoire was sequenced with immunoSEQ multiplex PCR; TCRdb's copy has only in-frame clones and lacks some. Of about 190,000 clones in the sample, 75% to 90% are singletons; the top ten hold 1%. Looked up from germline, CDR1 is SGDLS and CDR2 is YYNGEE. The CDR3 is 15 amino acids. V gave up 0 bases and J gave up 5 bases, with 14 bases separating them. The TCR sequence derives from a boy younger than 10 in good health and CMV-seronegative. Sequenced: PBMCs. The rearrangement joins TRBV9 to TRBJ1-2, with TRBD1 as a possible D gene (5 bases). CDR3 region: CASSVDAGNLYGYTF. The CDR3 nucleotides read TGTGCCAGCAGCGTAGACGCAGGGAATTTATATGGCTACACCTTC.